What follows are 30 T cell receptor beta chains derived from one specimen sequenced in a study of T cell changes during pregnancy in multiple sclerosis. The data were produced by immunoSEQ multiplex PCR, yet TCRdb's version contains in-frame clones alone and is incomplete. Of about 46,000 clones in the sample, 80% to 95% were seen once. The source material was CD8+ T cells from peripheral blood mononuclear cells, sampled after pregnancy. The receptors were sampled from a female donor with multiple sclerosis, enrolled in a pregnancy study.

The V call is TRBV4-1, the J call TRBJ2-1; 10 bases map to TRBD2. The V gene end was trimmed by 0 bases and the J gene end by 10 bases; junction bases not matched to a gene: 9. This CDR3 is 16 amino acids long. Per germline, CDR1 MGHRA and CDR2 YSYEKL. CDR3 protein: CASSQDGSGGAGEQFF. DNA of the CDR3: TGCGCCAGCAGCCAAGATGGGAGCGGGGGGGCCGGAGAGCAGTTCTTC.

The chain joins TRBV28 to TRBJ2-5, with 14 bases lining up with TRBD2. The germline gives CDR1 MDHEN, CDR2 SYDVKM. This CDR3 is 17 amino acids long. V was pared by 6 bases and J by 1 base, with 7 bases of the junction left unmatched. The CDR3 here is CASSSGLAGVFQETQYF. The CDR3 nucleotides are TGTGCCAGCAGCTCGGGACTAGCGGGAGTATTCCAAGAGACCCAGTACTTC. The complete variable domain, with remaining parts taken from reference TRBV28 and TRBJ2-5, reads DVKVTQSSRYLVKRTGEKVFLECVQDMDHENMFWYRQDPGLGLRLIYFSYDVKMKEKGDIPEGYSVSREKKERFSLILESASTNQTSMYLCASSSGLAGVFQETQYFGPGTRLLVL.

CDR3 sequence: CASRPLDRAAYEQYF. Here the CDR3 DNA reads TGCGCCAGCCGGCCCCTCGACAGGGCAGCCTACGAGCAGTACTTC. The J gene is TRBJ2-7, the V gene TRBV5-1; 7 nucleotides match TRBD1. The CDR3 spans 15 residues. With V trimmed by 7 bases and J by 2 bases, 12 bases remained unmatched. Germline V gene data show CDR1 as SGHRS and CDR2 as YFSETQ.

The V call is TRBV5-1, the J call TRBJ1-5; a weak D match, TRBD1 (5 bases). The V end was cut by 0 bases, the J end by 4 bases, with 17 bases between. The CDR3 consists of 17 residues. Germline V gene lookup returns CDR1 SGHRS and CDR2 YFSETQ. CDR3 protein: CASSLDPGGLGNQPQHF. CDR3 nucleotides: TGCGCCAGCAGCTTGGATCCGGGGGGGTTGGGGAATCAGCCCCAGCATTTT.

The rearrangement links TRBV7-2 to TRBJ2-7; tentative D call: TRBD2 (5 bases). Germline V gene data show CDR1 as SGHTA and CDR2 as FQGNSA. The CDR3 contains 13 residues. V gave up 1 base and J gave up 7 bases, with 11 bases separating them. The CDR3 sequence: CASSLGGGREQYF. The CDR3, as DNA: TGTGCCAGCAGCTTAGGAGGCGGGCGAGAGCAGTACTTC.

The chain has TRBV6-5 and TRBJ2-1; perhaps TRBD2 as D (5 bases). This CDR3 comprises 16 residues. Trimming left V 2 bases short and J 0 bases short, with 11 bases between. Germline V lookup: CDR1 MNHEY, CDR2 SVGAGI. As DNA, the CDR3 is TGTGCCAGCAGTTACGGTGGCGGGCTCTCCTACAATGAGCAGTTCTTC. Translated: CASSYGGGLSYNEQFF.

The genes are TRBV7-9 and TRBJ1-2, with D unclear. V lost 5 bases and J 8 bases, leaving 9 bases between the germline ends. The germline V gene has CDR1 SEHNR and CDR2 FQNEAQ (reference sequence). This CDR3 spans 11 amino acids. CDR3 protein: CASSRVDGYTF. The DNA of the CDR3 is TGTGCCAGCAGCCGGGTTGACGGCTACACCTTC.

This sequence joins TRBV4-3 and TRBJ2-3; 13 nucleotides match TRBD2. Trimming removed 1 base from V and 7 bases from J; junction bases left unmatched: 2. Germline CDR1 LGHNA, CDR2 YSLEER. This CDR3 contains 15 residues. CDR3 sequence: CASSQGGLAGNTQYF. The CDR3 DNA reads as TGCGCCAGCAGCCAAGGGGGACTAGCGGGGAATACGCAGTATTTT.

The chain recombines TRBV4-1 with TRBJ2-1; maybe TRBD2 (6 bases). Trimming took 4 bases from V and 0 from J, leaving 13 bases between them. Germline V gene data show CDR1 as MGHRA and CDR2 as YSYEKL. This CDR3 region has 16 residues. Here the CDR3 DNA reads TGCGCCAGCAGCCCGTGGGGGGAGTCCTCCTACAATGAGCAGTTCTTC. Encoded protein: CASSPWGESSYNEQFF.

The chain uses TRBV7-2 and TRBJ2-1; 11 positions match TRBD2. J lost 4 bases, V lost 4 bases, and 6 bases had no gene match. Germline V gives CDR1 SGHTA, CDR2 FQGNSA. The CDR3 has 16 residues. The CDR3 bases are TGTGCCAGCAGCTGGACCGGGACTAGCGGTTACAATGAGCAGTTCTTC. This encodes CASSWTGTSGYNEQFF.

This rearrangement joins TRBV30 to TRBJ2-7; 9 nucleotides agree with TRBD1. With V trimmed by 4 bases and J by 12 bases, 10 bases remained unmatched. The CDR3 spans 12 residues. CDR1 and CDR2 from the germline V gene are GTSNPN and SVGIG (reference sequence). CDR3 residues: CAWMNGQGQLYF. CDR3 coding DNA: TGTGCCTGGATGAATGGACAGGGGCAATTGTACTTC.

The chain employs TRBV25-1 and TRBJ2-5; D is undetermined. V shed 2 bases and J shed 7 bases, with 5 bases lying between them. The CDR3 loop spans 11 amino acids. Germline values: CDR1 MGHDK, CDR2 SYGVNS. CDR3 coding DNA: TGTGCCAGCAGTGAACGGGTGACCCAGTACTTC. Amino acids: CASSERVTQYF.

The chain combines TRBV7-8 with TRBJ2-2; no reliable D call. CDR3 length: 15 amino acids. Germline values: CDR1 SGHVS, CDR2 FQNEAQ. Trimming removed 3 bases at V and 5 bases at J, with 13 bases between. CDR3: CASSLEAGETGELFF. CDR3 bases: TGTGCCAGCAGCTTGGAAGCTGGAGAGACCGGGGAGCTGTTTTTT.

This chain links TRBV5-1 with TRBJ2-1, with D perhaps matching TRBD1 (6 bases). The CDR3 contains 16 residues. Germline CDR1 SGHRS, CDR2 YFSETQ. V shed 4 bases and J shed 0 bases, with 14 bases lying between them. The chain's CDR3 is CASSRRQASSYNEQFF. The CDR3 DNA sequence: TGCGCCAGCAGCAGAAGACAGGCGAGCTCCTACAATGAGCAGTTCTTC. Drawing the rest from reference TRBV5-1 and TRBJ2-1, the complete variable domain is KAGVTQTPRYLIKTRGQQVTLSCSPISGHRSVSWYQQTPGQGLQFLFEYFSETQRNKGNFPGRFSGRQFSNSRSEMNVSTLELGDSALYLCASSRRQASSYNEQFFGPGTRLTVL.

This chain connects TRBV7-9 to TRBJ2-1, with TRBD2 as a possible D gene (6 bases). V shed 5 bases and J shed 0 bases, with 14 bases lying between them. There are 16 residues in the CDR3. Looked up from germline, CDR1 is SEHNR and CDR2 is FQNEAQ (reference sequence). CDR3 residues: CASSGAGESSYNEQFF. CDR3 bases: TGTGCCAGCAGCGGAGCGGGCGAGAGCTCCTACAATGAGCAGTTCTTC.

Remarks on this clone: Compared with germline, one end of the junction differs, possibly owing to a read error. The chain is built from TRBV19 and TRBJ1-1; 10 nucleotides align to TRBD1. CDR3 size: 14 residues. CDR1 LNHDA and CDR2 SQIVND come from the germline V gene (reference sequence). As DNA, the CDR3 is TGTGCCAGTAGTCTAGACAGGGGGCAGACTGAAGCTTTCTTT. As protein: CASSLDRGQTEAFF.

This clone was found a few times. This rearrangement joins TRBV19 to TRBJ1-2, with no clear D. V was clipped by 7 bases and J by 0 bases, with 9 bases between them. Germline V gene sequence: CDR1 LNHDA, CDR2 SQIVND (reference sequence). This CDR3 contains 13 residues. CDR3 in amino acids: CASNRGSNYGYTF. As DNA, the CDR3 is TGTGCCAGTAATCGGGGTTCTAACTATGGCTACACCTTC.

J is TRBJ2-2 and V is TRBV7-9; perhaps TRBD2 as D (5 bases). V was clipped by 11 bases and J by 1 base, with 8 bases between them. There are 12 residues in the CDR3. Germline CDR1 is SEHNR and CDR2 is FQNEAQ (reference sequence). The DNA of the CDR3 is TGTGCCCCAGAGGGGAACACCGGGGAGCTGTTTTTT. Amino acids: CAPEGNTGELFF.

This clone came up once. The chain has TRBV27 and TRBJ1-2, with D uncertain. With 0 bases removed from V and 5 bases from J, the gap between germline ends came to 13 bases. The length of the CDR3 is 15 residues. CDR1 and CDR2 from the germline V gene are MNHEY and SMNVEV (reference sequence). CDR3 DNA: TGTGCCAGCAGTTTATCTTATCCGGGGAGTTATGGCTACACCTTC. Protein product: CASSLSYPGSYGYTF.

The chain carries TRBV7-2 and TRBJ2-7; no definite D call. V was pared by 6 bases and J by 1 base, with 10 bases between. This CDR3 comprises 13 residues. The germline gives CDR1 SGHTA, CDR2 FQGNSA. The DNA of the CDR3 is TGTGCCAGCAGGGGTCAGGAATCCTACGAGCAGTACTTC. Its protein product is CASRGQESYEQYF.

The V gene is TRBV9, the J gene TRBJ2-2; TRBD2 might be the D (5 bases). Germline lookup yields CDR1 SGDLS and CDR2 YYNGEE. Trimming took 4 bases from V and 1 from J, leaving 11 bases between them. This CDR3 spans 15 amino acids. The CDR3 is CASSPQRRNTGELFF. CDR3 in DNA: TGTGCCAGCAGCCCCCAGCGGAGGAACACCGGGGAGCTGTTTTTT. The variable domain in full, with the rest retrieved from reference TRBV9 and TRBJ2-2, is DSGVTQTPKHLITATGQRVTLRCSPRSGDLSVYWYQQSLDQGLQFLIQYYNGEERAKGNILERFSAQQFPDLHSELNLSSLELGDSALYFCASSPQRRNTGELFFGEGSRLTVL.

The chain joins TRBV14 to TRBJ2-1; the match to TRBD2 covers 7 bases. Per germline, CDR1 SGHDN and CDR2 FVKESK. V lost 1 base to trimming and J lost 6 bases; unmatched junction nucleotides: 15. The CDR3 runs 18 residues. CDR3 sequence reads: CASSQVSKWLAEGNEQFF. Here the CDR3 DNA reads TGTGCCAGCAGCCAAGTAAGTAAGTGGCTAGCGGAAGGCAATGAGCAGTTCTTC.

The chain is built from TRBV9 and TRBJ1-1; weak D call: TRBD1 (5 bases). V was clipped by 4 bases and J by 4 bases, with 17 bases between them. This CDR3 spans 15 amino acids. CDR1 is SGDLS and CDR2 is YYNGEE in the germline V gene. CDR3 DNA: TGTGCCAGCAGCACCTTCGGAGGGGTAAGCACTGAAGCTTTCTTT. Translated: CASSTFGGVSTEAFF.

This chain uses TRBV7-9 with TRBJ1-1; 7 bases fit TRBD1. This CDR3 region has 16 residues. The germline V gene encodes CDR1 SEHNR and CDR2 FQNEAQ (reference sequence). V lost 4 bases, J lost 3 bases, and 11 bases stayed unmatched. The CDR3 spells CASSSPPHRGYTEAFF. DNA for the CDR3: TGTGCCAGCAGCTCACCCCCCCACAGGGGTTACACTGAAGCTTTCTTT.

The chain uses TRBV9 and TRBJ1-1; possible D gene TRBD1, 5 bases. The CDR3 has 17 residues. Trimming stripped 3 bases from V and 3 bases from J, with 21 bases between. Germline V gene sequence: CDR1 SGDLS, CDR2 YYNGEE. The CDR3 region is CASSGRFAGLWDTEAFF. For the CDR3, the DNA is TGTGCCAGCAGCGGACGTTTTGCAGGGCTTTGGGACACTGAAGCTTTCTTT. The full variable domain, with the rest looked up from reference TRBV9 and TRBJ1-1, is DSGVTQTPKHLITATGQRVTLRCSPRSGDLSVYWYQQSLDQGLQFLIQYYNGEERAKGNILERFSAQQFPDLHSELNLSSLELGDSALYFCASSGRFAGLWDTEAFFGQGTRLTVV.

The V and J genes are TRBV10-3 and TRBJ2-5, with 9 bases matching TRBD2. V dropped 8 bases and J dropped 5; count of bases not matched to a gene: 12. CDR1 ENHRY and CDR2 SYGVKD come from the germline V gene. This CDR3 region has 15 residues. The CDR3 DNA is TGTGCCATCTCCGAGGAGGGAGCGGGGGGTGAGACCCAGTACTTC. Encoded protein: CAISEEGAGGETQYF.

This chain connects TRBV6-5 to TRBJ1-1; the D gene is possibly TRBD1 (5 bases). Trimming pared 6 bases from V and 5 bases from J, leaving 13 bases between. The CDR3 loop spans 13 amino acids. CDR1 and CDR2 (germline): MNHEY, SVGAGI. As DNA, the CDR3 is TGTGCCAGCAGGGGGGGTTGGGGGACTGAAGCTTTCTTT. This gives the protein CASRGGWGTEAFF.

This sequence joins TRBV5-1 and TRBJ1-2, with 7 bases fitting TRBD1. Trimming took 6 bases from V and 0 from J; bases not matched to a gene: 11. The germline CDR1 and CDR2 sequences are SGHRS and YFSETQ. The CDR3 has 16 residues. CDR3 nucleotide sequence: TGCGCCAGCACCTTAGGGACAGCTACTACTAACTATGGCTACACCTTC. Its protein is CASTLGTATTNYGYTF.

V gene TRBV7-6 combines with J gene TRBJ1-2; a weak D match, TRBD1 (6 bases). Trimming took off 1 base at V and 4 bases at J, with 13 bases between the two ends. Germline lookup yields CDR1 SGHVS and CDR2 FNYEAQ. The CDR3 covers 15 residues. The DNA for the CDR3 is TGTGCCAGCAGCTTAGATAGGACAGCCAGCTATGGCTACACCTTC. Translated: CASSLDRTASYGYTF.

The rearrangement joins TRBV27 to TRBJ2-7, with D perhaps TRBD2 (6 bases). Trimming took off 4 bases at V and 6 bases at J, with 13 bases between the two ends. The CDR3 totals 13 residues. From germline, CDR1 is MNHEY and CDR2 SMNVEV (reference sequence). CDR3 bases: TGTGCCAGCAGTTGGGCTAGCGATCTCGAGCAGTACTTC. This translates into CASSWASDLEQYF.